This T cell receptor beta chain comes out of a study of blood T cells in healthy people across ages. This clonotype occurred a few times. The CDR3 has 16 residues. Between the trimmed V and J ends, which lost 0 bases and 4 bases, there was a span of 16 bases. Germline V gene lookup returns CDR1 SGHRS and CDR2 YFSETQ. It was with a sample-barcoded 5' primer and a J-beta primer mix that a second PCR of roughly 7 to 11 cycles was run. Via MiXCR, TCRdb re-called the 5' RACE reads, giving one row per CDR3 protein. The sample records about a million distinct CDR3 sequences, around 46% being singletons. Specimen: blood. The J gene is TRBJ2-5, the V gene TRBV5-1; D may be TRBD1 (5 bases). This sequence was found in a man aged 25-45 years in good health. The CDR3 region has the DNA TGCGCCAGCAGCTTGGCCGCAGGGTCTGCCGGAGAGACCCAGTACTTC. This encodes CASSLAAGSAGETQYF.